Following are 27 T cell receptor beta chains from one sample sequenced in a study of blood T cell repertoires in COVID-19. Clones were read by immunoSEQ multiplex PCR, and TCRdb kept only the in-frame ones, dropping some. The repertoire holds 300,000 to 450,000 clones, 80% to 90% seen once, with 1.3% in the top ten. Material for sequencing was PBMCs or T cells enriched from blood (not recorded which). Receptors were obtained from a man between 25 and 39 years old who had recovered from COVID-19.

This rearrangement joins TRBV7-2 to TRBJ2-1, with 8 bases matching TRBD2. The CDR3 consists of 16 residues. Germline V gives CDR1 SGHTA, CDR2 FQGNSA. The V and J ends lost 8 bases and 4 bases, in that order; junction bases with no gene match: 13. The CDR3 DNA follows: TGTGCCAGCGCTCGAGGGGCGGGGGGATTATACAATGAGCAGTTCTTC. Translated: CASARGAGGLYNEQFF.

Here the CDR3 reads CASQGQTNYGYTF. The CDR3 coding sequence is TGTGCCAGTCAGGGACAGACGAATTATGGCTACACCTTC. J is TRBJ1-2 and V is TRBV19; 7 nucleotides line up with TRBD1. Germline trimming cut 8 bases from V and 5 bases from J; bases unmatched to any gene: 8. This CDR3 is 13 amino acids long. The V gene's germline CDR1 is LNHDA and CDR2 SQIVND (reference sequence).

V and J are TRBV19 and TRBJ1-4, with 8 bases aligning to TRBD1. The junction had 10 bases not matched to a gene; V was cut back by 6 bases and J by 7 bases. The CDR3 loop spans 15 amino acids. Per the germline V gene, CDR1 is LNHDA and CDR2 is SQIVND (reference sequence). Here the CDR3 reads CASRARDRFGEKLFF. The CDR3 DNA reads TGTGCCAGTAGAGCAAGGGACAGGTTTGGTGAAAAACTGTTTTTT.

The CDR3 spells CASSLSFNYGYTF. The CDR3 region has the DNA TGTGCCAGCAGCTTAAGCTTTAACTATGGCTACACCTTC. The V and J genes are TRBV7-9 and TRBJ1-2, with D unresolved. Per germline, CDR1 SEHNR and CDR2 FQNEAQ (reference sequence). V was trimmed by 2 bases and J by 1 base, leaving 5 bases between them. The CDR3 loop spans 13 amino acids.

This clone occurred a few times. The chain joins TRBV6-5 to TRBJ2-7, with 8 bases identical to TRBD2. V was pared by 8 bases and J by 4 bases, with 13 bases of the junction left unmatched. The CDR3 contains 15 residues. The germline V gene has CDR1 MNHEY and CDR2 SVGAGI. DNA of the CDR3: TGTGCCAGCTCGGGGGGTTTAGCGGGACGATACGAGCAGTACTTC. This sequence encodes CASSGGLAGRYEQYF.

The CDR3 coding sequence is TGCAGCGTTGAAGAACGGGACAGCTCCTACGAGCAGTACTTC. It codes for CSVEERDSSYEQYF. V is TRBV29-1 and J is TRBJ2-7; TRBD1 matches at 7 bases. Germline assignment: CDR1 SQVTM and CDR2 ANQGSEA. Unmatched junction bases numbered 2, after V lost 0 bases and J lost 0 bases. This CDR3 spans 14 amino acids.

The chain links TRBV19 to TRBJ2-2; D call uncertain. Germline V gene data show CDR1 as LNHDA and CDR2 as SQIVND (reference sequence). The CDR3 length is 16 residues. V lost 7 bases to trimming and J lost 4 bases, with 19 bases between them. In DNA form, the CDR3 reads TGTGCCAGTACCCCCCCGAAATCGATGCGCACCGGGGAGCTGTTTTTT. This codes for CASTPPKSMRTGELFF.

V gene TRBV7-2 combines with J gene TRBJ2-7; D perhaps matches TRBD2 (6 bases). The V gene's germline CDR1 is SGHTA and CDR2 FQGNSA. The ends were cut back, 3 bases at V and 6 bases at J, with 12 bases in the middle. The CDR3 loop spans 13 amino acids. The CDR3 loop is CASSLGRMGEQYF. In nucleotides, the CDR3 is TGTGCCAGCAGCTTGGGGAGGATGGGCGAGCAGTACTTC.

The genes are TRBV4-1 and TRBJ2-1; D is unclear. Germline V lookup: CDR1 MGHRA, CDR2 YSYEKL. This CDR3 contains 12 residues. V shed 1 base and J shed 7 bases, with 5 bases lying between them. The CDR3: CASSQVSNEQFF. DNA of the CDR3: TGCGCCAGCAGCCAAGTTTCGAATGAGCAGTTCTTC.

The chain carries TRBV19 and TRBJ1-5; the D gene is possibly TRBD1 (5 bases). In germline, CDR1 is LNHDA, CDR2 SQIVND (reference sequence). The CDR3 totals 16 residues. V was pared by 3 bases and J by 0 bases, with 12 bases between. CDR3 loop: CASSMGGGNSNQPQHF. Written as DNA, the CDR3 is TGTGCCAGTAGTATGGGGGGAGGGAATAGCAATCAGCCCCAGCATTTT.

The table lists this clone with a few counts. The chain combines TRBV21-1 with TRBJ1-1; TRBD1 is the table's D call and was not checked against the DNA. TRBV21-1 is given as a pseudogene. The CDR3 extends over 18 amino acids. The CDR3 reads CASSHASRDSRWGTEAFF. CDR3 DNA sequence: TGTGCCAGCAGCCACGCGTCCCGTGACAGCCGGTGGGGCACTGAAGCTTTCTTT.

CDR3 nucleotide sequence: TGTGCCAGCAGTTACTCACAGGGGGCCCCCTATGGCTACACCTTC. This translates into CASSYSQGAPYGYTF. The chain recombines TRBV6-6 with TRBJ1-2, with TRBD1 matching 9 bases. The CDR3 has 15 amino acids. Looked up from germline, CDR1 is MNHNY and CDR2 is SVGAGI (reference sequence). Losses at the gene ends were 0 bases for V and 4 bases for J; bases not matched to a gene: 3.

The chain recombines TRBV27 with TRBJ1-2; possible D gene TRBD1, 6 bases. The V gene's germline CDR1 is MNHEY and CDR2 SMNVEV (reference sequence). CDR3 length equals 15 residues. V lost 1 base and J lost 5, with 14 bases in between. The chain's CDR3 is CASSLYRAGAYGYTF. The CDR3 DNA follows: TGTGCCAGCAGTTTATATCGGGCAGGGGCTTATGGCTACACCTTC.

This clone was recorded once. The chain uses TRBV5-1 and TRBJ2-3; no reliable D call. V dropped 4 bases and J dropped 1 base, with 13 bases sitting between them. The CDR3 covers 15 residues. In germline, CDR1 is SGHRS, CDR2 YFSETQ. This chain's CDR3 is CASSPPGARTDTQYF. In DNA, the CDR3 is TGCGCCAGCAGCCCACCTGGAGCCCGCACAGATACGCAGTATTTT.

The chain employs TRBV27 and TRBJ1-1; 7 bases are a match to TRBD1. The CDR3 loop spans 14 amino acids. With 3 bases clipped from V and 4 bases from J, the junction kept 5 bases outside the gene matches. Per germline, CDR1 MNHEY and CDR2 SMNVEV (reference sequence). The CDR3 protein is CASSFAGGGTEAFF. In DNA, the CDR3 is TGTGCCAGCAGTTTCGCAGGGGGTGGCACTGAAGCTTTCTTT.

This clone appeared a few times. The chain combines TRBV2 with TRBJ2-2, with no clear D. CDR1 SNHLY and CDR2 FYNNEI come from the germline V gene. V lost 2 bases and J lost 0, with 13 bases in between. This CDR3 is 17 amino acids long. The CDR3 reads CASSEKSAASNTGELFF. In DNA form, the CDR3 reads TGTGCCAGCAGTGAAAAGAGCGCAGCTTCGAACACCGGGGAGCTGTTTTTT.

The chain joins TRBV7-2 to TRBJ1-5; TRBD1 aligns across 9 bases. CDR3 length: 14 amino acids. V was pared by 2 bases and J by 8 bases, with 4 bases of the junction left unmatched. The germline V gene encodes CDR1 SGHTA and CDR2 FQGNSA. The CDR3 DNA reads TGTGCCAGCAGCTTAACAGGGGGCTTCGAGCCCCAGCATTTT. Protein product: CASSLTGGFEPQHF.

The CDR3, as DNA: TGCAGCGTTGAAGATCCCTCGGGGACAGGGGGTGTCTACACCTTC. This encodes CSVEDPSGTGGVYTF. The chain is built from TRBV29-1 and TRBJ1-2, with 11 bases identical to TRBD1. The CDR3 totals 15 residues. CDR1 and CDR2 (germline): SQVTM, ANQGSEA. V gave up 0 bases and J gave up 10 bases; unmatched junction bases: 10.

This clone was seen a handful of times. The V and J genes are TRBV30 and TRBJ2-7, with 11 positions matching TRBD2. Per the germline V gene, CDR1 is GTSNPN and CDR2 is SVGIG (reference sequence). V trimming: 4 bases; J trimming: 1 base; junction bases outside the gene matches: 3. The CDR3 spans 14 residues. This CDR3 is CAWKTSGVSYEQYF. Here the CDR3 DNA reads TGTGCCTGGAAGACTAGCGGGGTTTCCTACGAGCAGTACTTC. The full variable domain, rest sourced from reference TRBV30 and TRBJ2-7, is SQTIHQWPATLVQPVGSPLSLECTVEGTSNPNLYWYRQAAGRGLQLLFYSVGIGQISSEVPQNLSASRPQDRQFILSSKKLLLSDSGFYLCAWKTSGVSYEQYFGPGTRLTVT.

V is TRBV18 and J is TRBJ1-1, with TRBD1 identical over 10 bases. CDR1 and CDR2 from the germline V gene are KGHSH and LQKENI. The CDR3 extends over 11 amino acids. Trimming took 8 bases from V and 8 from J; bases not matched to a gene: 2. CDR3 sequence reads: CASTGQGEAFF. As DNA, the CDR3 is TGTGCCAGCACGGGACAGGGGGAAGCTTTCTTT.

This clone showed up just a few times. The V call is TRBV5-1, the J call TRBJ2-2; 9 positions agree with TRBD1. CDR3 length: 15 amino acids. With V trimmed by 4 bases and J by 6 bases, 7 bases remained unmatched. Per the germline V gene, CDR1 is SGHRS and CDR2 is YFSETQ. In DNA form, the CDR3 reads TGCGCCAGCAGCCCACCGACAGGGGGGTCCGGGGAGCTGTTTTTT. The encoded protein is CASSPPTGGSGELFF. Drawing the rest from reference TRBV5-1 and TRBJ2-2, the complete variable domain is KAGVTQTPRYLIKTRGQQVTLSCSPISGHRSVSWYQQTPGQGLQFLFEYFSETQRNKGNFPGRFSGRQFSNSRSEMNVSTLELGDSALYLCASSPPTGGSGELFFGEGSRLTVL.

This chain links TRBV14 with TRBJ1-1; D unresolved. The CDR3 length is 12 residues. V lost 2 bases and J lost 13, with 14 bases in between. Germline V lookup: CDR1 SGHDN, CDR2 FVKESK. The CDR3 sequence is CASSQHSGLVFF. CDR3 nucleotide sequence: TGTGCCAGCAGCCAACATTCTGGCCTGGTTTTCTTT.

This sequence joins TRBV29-1 and TRBJ2-3, with a possible D match to TRBD2 (7 bases). CDR3 length equals 13 residues. CDR1 is SQVTM, CDR2 ANQGSEA, per germline. The V end was cut by 6 bases, the J end by 3 bases, with 13 bases between. For the CDR3, the DNA is TGCAGCGTCAACCGGGGGGCAACAGATACGCAGTATTTT. Translation: CSVNRGATDTQYF.

CDR3: CASSLTTQGANNEQFF. Here the CDR3 DNA reads TGTGCCAGCAGCTTAACGACGCAGGGGGCTAACAATGAGCAGTTCTTC. The chain employs TRBV7-3 and TRBJ2-1; 8 nucleotides align to TRBD1. Looked up from germline, CDR1 is SGHTA and CDR2 is FQGTGA. This CDR3 is 16 amino acids long. The V gene end was trimmed by 0 bases and the J gene end by 5 bases; junction bases not matched to a gene: 6. Full variable domain (outside the CDR3, taken from reference TRBV7-3 and TRBJ2-1): GAGVSQTPSNKVTEKGKYVELRCDPISGHTALYWYRQSLGQGPEFLIYFQGTGAADDSGLPNDRFFAVRPEGSVSTLKIQRTERGDSAVYLCASSLTTQGANNEQFFGPGTRLTVL.

This rearrangement joins TRBV18 to TRBJ1-1, with 9 bases lining up with TRBD1. Trimming at V came to 0 bases and at J to 5 bases, leaving 7 bases not matched to a gene. Germline values: CDR1 KGHSH, CDR2 LQKENI. The CDR3 is made up of 16 amino acids. CDR3 bases: TGTGCCAGCTCACCACCGAAACAGGGGGCGCAAACTGAAGCTTTCTTT. It specifies CASSPPKQGAQTEAFF.

This sequence joins TRBV5-5 and TRBJ2-1; 10 nucleotides match TRBD2. CDR3 length equals 19 residues. The junction had 15 bases not matched to a gene; V was cut back by 6 bases and J by 0 bases. The germline V gene encodes CDR1 SGHKS and CDR2 YYEKEE (reference sequence). CDR3 in amino acids: CASTLRASGGLSSYNEQFF. As DNA, the CDR3 is TGTGCCAGCACCCTGAGGGCTAGCGGGGGCCTAAGCTCCTACAATGAGCAGTTCTTC.

This clone occurred once. The chain couples TRBV11-2 to TRBJ1-4; 8 bases fit TRBD1. Germline V gene lookup returns CDR1 SGHAT and CDR2 FQNNGV. V lost 5 bases to trimming and J lost 10 bases; unmatched junction nucleotides: 9. CDR3 size: 14 residues. This chain's CDR3 is CASSPTAGGGKLFF. In DNA, the CDR3 is TGTGCCAGCAGCCCGACGGCAGGGGGCGGAAAACTGTTTTTT.